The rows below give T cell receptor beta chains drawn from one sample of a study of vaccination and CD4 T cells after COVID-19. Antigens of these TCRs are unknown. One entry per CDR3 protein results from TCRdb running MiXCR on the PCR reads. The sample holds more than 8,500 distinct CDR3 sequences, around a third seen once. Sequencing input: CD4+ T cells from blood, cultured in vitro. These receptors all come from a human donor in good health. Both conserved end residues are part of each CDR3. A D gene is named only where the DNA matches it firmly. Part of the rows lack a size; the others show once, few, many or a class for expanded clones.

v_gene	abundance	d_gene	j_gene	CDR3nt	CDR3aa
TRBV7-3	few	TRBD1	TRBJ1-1	TGTGCCAGCAGCTTGGACAGGGAGAGAACTGAAGCTTTCTTT	CASSLDRERTEAFF
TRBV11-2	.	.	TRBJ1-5	TGTGCCAGCAGCCCCGCGGGGGGCAGCAATCAGCCCCAGCATTTT	CASSPAGGSNQPQHF
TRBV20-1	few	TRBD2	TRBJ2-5	TGCAGTGCTAGAGATTTTCTGACTAGCCAGGAGACCCAGTACTTC	CSARDFLTSQETQYF
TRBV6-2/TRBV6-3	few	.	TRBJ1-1	TGTGCCAGCAGCTACCACCGGCTTGAAGCTTTCTTT	CASSYHRLEAFF
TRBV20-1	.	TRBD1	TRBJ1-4	TGCAGTGCTATCCGGGACAGGGTTAATGAAAAACTGTTTTTT	CSAIRDRVNEKLFF
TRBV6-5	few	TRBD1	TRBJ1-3	TGTGCCAGCAGTTACGTCGGGACAGGGAGTCAAAACACCATATATTTT	CASSYVGTGSQNTIYF
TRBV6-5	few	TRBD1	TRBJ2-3	TGTGCCAGCAGTTACTCAAGTTCCGGGACAGGCCCTCCCACAGATACGCAGTATTTT	CASSYSSSGTGPPTDTQYF
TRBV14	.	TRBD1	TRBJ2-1	TGTGCCAGCAAGGGACAGGGGTTAATCGATGAGCAGTTCTTC	CASKGQGLIDEQFF
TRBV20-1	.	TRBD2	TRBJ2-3	TGCAGTGCTACCGCAAGCAGCGGGAGGCCAGATACGCAGTATTTT	CSATASSGRPDTQYF
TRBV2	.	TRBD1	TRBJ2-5	TGTGCCAGCCGGGACAGGGGAGAGACCCAGTACTTC	CASRDRGETQYF
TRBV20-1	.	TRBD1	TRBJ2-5	TGCAGTGCCCCCCCCAACAGGGGTAACAGGGAGACCCAGTACTTC	CSAPPNRGNRETQYF
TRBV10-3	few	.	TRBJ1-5	TGTGCCATCAGTGGGGGGGATCAGCCCCAGCATTTT	CAISGGDQPQHF
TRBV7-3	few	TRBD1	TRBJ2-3	TGTGCCAGCAGCCATCCGGGACAGACTTCGTATTTT	CASSHPGQTSYF
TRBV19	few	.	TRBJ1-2	TGTGCCAGTACCATCAAGGGGAATTCTAACTATGGCTACACCTTC	CASTIKGNSNYGYTF
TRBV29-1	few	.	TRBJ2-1	TGCAGCGTTGACGACTCCTACAATGAGCAGTTCTTC	CSVDDSYNEQFF
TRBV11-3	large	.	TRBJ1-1	TGTGCCAGCAGTCAAGCCGCCAGGTACACTGAAGCTTTCTTT	CASSQAARYTEAFF
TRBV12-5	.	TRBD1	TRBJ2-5	TGTGCTAGTGGTTTGACAGGGGTACCCCAAGAGACCCAGTACTTC	CASGLTGVPQETQYF
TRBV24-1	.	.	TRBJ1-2	TGTGCCACCAGCCCGAGGCCCGGGGGTGGCTACACCTTC	CATSPRPGGGYTF
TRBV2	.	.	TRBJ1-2	TGTGCCAGCAGGGCAGGAGAAGGCTACACCTTC	CASRAGEGYTF
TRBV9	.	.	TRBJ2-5	TGTGCCAGCAGCGTAGGGGGCGGCGTTCAAGAGACCCAGTACTTC	CASSVGGGVQETQYF
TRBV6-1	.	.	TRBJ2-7	TGTGCCAGCAAGTCGGGAGCCTACGAGCAGTACTTC	CASKSGAYEQYF
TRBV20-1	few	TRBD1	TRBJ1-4	TGCAGTGCTGGGACAGGGGACGAAAAACTGTTTTTT	CSAGTGDEKLFF
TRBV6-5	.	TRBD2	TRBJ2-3	TGTGCCAGCAGTTGGAAACTAGCGGGAGGTGTGGGGAGGAGCACAGATACGCAGTATTTT	CASSWKLAGGVGRSTDTQYF
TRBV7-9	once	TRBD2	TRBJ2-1	TGTGCCAGCAGCTTATTCGTTAGCGGGAGCCATGAGCAGTTCTTC	CASSLFVSGSHEQFF
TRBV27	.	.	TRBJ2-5	TGTGCCAGCAGTTCCTCGGGACACCGGTACCAAGAGACCCAGTACTTC	CASSSSGHRYQETQYF
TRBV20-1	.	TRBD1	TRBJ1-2	TGCAGTGCAGGGACAGGGGGTGACTATGGCTACACCTTC	CSAGTGGDYGYTF
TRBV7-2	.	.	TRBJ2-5	TGTGCCAGCAGCCTTGTGGCGCCTCAAGAGACCCAGTACTTC	CASSLVAPQETQYF
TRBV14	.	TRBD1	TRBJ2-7	TGTGCCAGCAGCCAAGATGGCCACAGGGGGAGGCAGTACTTC	CASSQDGHRGRQYF
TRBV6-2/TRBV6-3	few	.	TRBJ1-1	TGTGCCAGCAGCCGCAAGATGAACACTGAAGCTTTCTTT	CASSRKMNTEAFF
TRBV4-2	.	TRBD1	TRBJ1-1	TGTGCCAGCAGCCAAGATTCAGGACAGGCCACTGAAGCTTTCTTT	CASSQDSGQATEAFF
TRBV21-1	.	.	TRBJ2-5	TGTGCCGGCAGCCGGTGTCCGGGGGTCCAAGAGACCCAGTACTTC	CAGSRCPGVQETQYF
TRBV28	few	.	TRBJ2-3	TGTGCCAGCAGTCCACCTCCAGGGATGGGTACGCAGTATTTT	CASSPPPGMGTQYF
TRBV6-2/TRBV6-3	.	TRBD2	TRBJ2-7	TGTGCCAGCAGTTTCCCGACTAGCGGGAGACCTCGAGGGACCTACGAGCAGTACTTC	CASSFPTSGRPRGTYEQYF
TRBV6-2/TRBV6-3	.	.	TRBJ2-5	TGTGCCAGCAGTTGGTTCGCCGAGACCCAGTACTTC	CASSWFAETQYF
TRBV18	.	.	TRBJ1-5	TGTGCCAGCTCGCTGAAAGCTACAGGGAATAGCAATCAGCCCCAGCATTTT	CASSLKATGNSNQPQHF
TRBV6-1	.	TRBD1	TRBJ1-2	TGTGCCAGCGCCAATGGACAGGCACCGTATGGCTACACCTTC	CASANGQAPYGYTF
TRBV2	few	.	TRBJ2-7	TGTGCCAGCAGTGAAGAGGGTCGGGTGTACTTC	CASSEEGRVYF
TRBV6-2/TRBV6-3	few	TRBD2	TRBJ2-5	TGTGCCAGCAGGGGCATTAGCGGGGGCCAAGAGACCCAGTACTTC	CASRGISGGQETQYF
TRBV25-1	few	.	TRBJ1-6	TGTGCCAGCAGTGATCCCTCGGCAGGAGATAATTCACCCCTCCACTTT	CASSDPSAGDNSPLHF
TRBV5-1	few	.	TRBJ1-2	TGCGCCAGCAGCCGATCCGGGGGTAGTGAGGATGGCTACACCTTC	CASSRSGGSEDGYTF
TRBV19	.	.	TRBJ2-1	TGTGCCAGTAGTATAAGGAATGAGCAGTTCTTC	CASSIRNEQFF
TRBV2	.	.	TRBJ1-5	TGTGCCAGCAGCGCCCATGGGAATCAGCCCCAGCATTTT	CASSAHGNQPQHF
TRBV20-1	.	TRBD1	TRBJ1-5	TGCAGTGCTAGAGCCTGGACAGGCGGAAGCAATCAGCCCCAGCATTTT	CSARAWTGGSNQPQHF
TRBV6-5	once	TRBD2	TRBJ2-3	TGTGCCAGCAGTTACGCGCCGGGACTAGGTACAGATACGCAGTATTTT	CASSYAPGLGTDTQYF
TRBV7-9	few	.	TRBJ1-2	TGTGCCAGCAGCTTTCTGGGGGCAGGGAGAGAGAATGGCTACACCTTC	CASSFLGAGRENGYTF
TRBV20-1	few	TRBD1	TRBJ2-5	TGCAGTGTTCGACAGGGCCCCCAAGAGACCCAGTACTTC	CSVRQGPQETQYF
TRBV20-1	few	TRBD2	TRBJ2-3	TGCAGTGCTATGATGACTAGCGGGAGGCGCGCAGATACGCAGTATTTT	CSAMMTSGRRADTQYF
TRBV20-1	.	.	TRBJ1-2	TGCAGTGCTAGTTCACCCAGGGTAGGTGGCTACACCTTC	CSASSPRVGGYTF
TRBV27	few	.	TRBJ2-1	TGTGCCAGCAGTGCGTTCCAGGGATACTACAATGAGCAGTTCTTC	CASSAFQGYYNEQFF
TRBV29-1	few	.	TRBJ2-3	TGCAGCGTTGACACTCGCGGACGCACAGATACGCAGTATTTT	CSVDTRGRTDTQYF
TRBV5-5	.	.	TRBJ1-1	TGTGCCAGCAGATTTCAGGGTGGAGCTTTCTTT	CASRFQGGAFF
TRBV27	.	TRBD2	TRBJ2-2	TGTGCCAGCAGTCCTTACCCCGGACTAGCGGGTAGCACCGGGGAGCTGTTTTTT	CASSPYPGLAGSTGELFF